Listed here is a single T cell receptor beta chain. Its target is not known. Depths of 1 in 200,000 to 1 in 1 million T cells were the sequencing target. Produced via immunoSEQ multiplex PCR; TCRdb's table is partial and in-frame only. Among approximately 160,000 clones listed, about 88% were seen once. The record originates from a study of cytotoxic CD8 clonotypes in ibrutinib-treated CLL. The wider study: There were 11 relapsed/refractory patients and around 15 treatment-naive patients, and fewer than 18 were IGHV unmutated. Among the samples, the mean was about 270,000 productive templates and about 94,000 productive rearrangements. Study findings and constraints: Clonality showed a rise at ibrutinib response that reversed toward baseline at progression.

The V and J ends lost 6 bases and 1 base, in that order; junction bases with no gene match: 9. Germline V gene lookup returns CDR1 KGHSH and CDR2 LQKENI. The CDR3 is 17 amino acids. This TCR came from a human donor with chronic lymphocytic leukemia. This material consisted of PBMCs, taken at disease progression, from a patient treated with ibrutinib. The rearrangement links TRBV18 to TRBJ1-1; TRBD1 matches 12 bases. The CDR3 nucleotides are TGTGCCAGCTCCCCCGGGGACAGGGGGCGGAGGAACACTGAAGCTTTCTTT. Translated: CASSPGDRGRRNTEAFF.